Reported below is one T cell receptor (beta chain). Its antigen is still unknown. The data were taken from a study of Graves' ophthalmopathy and Graves' hyperthyroidism. The study excluded patients with other autoimmune diseases, uncontrolled infections, pregnancy or lactation. Each diagnosis was determined on the basis of clinical symptoms, serum thyroxine, TRAb, thyroid ultrasound and orbital computed tomography. Overall study results and limits: Cross-validated, the 13-signature model showed 87.88%/81.08% sensitivity/specificity, and 80%/75% in the test set. A majority of expanded thyroid clonotypes exceeding 0.001 frequency were likewise present in blood.

V shed 0 bases and J shed 4 bases, with 9 bases lying between them. The V gene's germline CDR1 is LNHNV and CDR2 YYDKDF (reference sequence). CDR3 length: 14 amino acids. TCR beta CDR3 amplification used RNA transcripts. The first round was an RT-PCR with HTBI primers, and the second round was a multiplex PCR. TCRdb passed the multiplex PCR reads through MiXCR, listing each CDR3 protein once. The table lists over a million distinct CDR3 sequences, less than 45% of them singletons. This chain connects TRBV15 to TRBJ1-1, with D perhaps matching TRBD1 (6 bases). This TCR was sampled from an adult man with Graves' hyperthyroidism. The specimen was peripheral blood or thyroid tissue (not recorded which). For the CDR3, the DNA is TGTGCCACCAGCAGAGATACAGGGATCACTGAAGCTTTCTTT. Translated, it gives CATSRDTGITEAFF.